A single TCR beta chain is shown here with its context. Its specificity is unknown. The data are from a study of cytomegalovirus exposure and HLA in healthy donors. The CDR3 is made up of 14 amino acids. V was clipped by 3 bases and J by 5 bases, with 13 bases between them. From germline, CDR1 is SGHAT and CDR2 FQNNGV. General observations from the study: Association with HLA alleles at 0.05 false discovery rate was found for 15,000 to 20,000 TCR beta sequences in a later analysis.

Both 60 Vbeta primers and 13 Jbeta primers went into the PCR. As processed by the authors: In a later analysis, the count reached some 75 million unique TCR beta chains, with roughly 11 million shared. Produced via immunoSEQ multiplex PCR; TCRdb's table is partial and in-frame only. V and J calls plus clone size are reproduced from that table; the DNA served to infer D and trimming. The sample carries roughly 120,000 clones, about 74% recorded once. The V call is TRBV11-2, the J call TRBJ2-5; maybe TRBD2 (6 bases). Material for sequencing was PBMCs. The source of this sequence is a woman aged 45-60 years in good health and CMV-seropositive. The CDR3 DNA reads TGTGCCAGCAGCTTGACTAGGGTTGGGGAGACCCAGTACTTC. It yields the protein CASSLTRVGETQYF.